This paragraph covers one TCR beta chain sequence. The antigen remains undetermined. The V gene's germline CDR1 is LGHNT and CDR2 FRNRAP. The CDR3 is 18 amino acids. The ends lost 2 bases at V and 2 bases at J; junction bases unmatched: 9. Combining a sample-barcoded 5' primer with a J-beta primer mix, a second PCR ran for roughly 7 to 11 cycles. Every cDNA molecule bore a tag from a template-switch adaptor containing 12 random nucleotides. TCRdb reprocessed the 5' RACE reads via MiXCR and lists one record per CDR3 protein. In the table there are just over 800,000 distinct CDR3 sequences, 62% of which are singletons. These data are taken from a study of blood T cells in healthy people across ages. Findings and caveats of the study: Diversity figures derived from one million T cells were judged to underestimate the true value.

Isolated per sample were at least 7 million PBMCs. Sequencing was carried out using blood. This TCR was sampled from a man aged 25 to 40 in good health. The rearrangement uses TRBV12-5 and TRBJ1-1; TRBD1 matches 12 bases. CDR3 nucleotides: TGTGCTAGTGGTTTGACCCCTGGGACAGGGGGCCGTAACACTGAAGCTTTCTTT. Translation gives CASGLTPGTGGRNTEAFF.